What follows describes a single T cell receptor (beta chain). The entry originates in a study of T cell repertoires in cytomegalovirus infection. Overall study: A matching HLA type, together with CMV infection, was signaled by public TCR beta signatures.

Germline V CDR1 and CDR2: MDHEN, SYDVKM. The CDR3 spans 13 residues. The ends were cut back, 6 bases at V and 0 bases at J, with 9 bases in the middle. From the reads, TCRdb called clonotypes with MiXCR, one entry per CDR3 protein. The sample carries 290,000 or so distinct CDR3 sequences, roughly a quarter recorded once. The clonotype was recovered from a human donor in good health (CMV status not recorded). Some clones in this sample may be carry-over from other donors' samples. The rearrangement joins TRBV28 to TRBJ2-7; D gene ambiguous. Sequences were obtained from PBMCs. The CDR3 protein is CASSPRLSYEQYF. The CDR3 bases are TGTGCCAGCAGCCCCCGTCTCTCCTACGAGCAGTACTTC.